Below, one TCR beta chain is given with its context. The Seattle site enrolled patients during active infection and followed them longitudinally. Authors' data handling: Estimation of nucleated cell counts was performed using reference gene primer amplification. Clones were sequenced by immunoSEQ multiplex PCR, and TCRdb holds only the in-frame ones, with some missing. V and J calls and clone size follow that table, whereas D and trimming were derived from the DNA. The sample shows some 80,000 clones, just over 90% of them seen only once. This entry belongs to a study of blood T cell repertoires in COVID-19. Study-wide context: Sites in the United States, Italy and Spain provided acute and convalescent COVID-19 samples.

The V end was cut by 5 bases, the J end by 2 bases, with 9 bases between. The CDR3 spans 13 residues. The germline V gene encodes CDR1 SEHNR and CDR2 FQNEAQ (reference sequence). The chain joins TRBV7-9 to TRBJ1-2, with a tentative D call TRBD1 (6 bases). Specimen: peripheral blood. This sequence was found in a man aged 45-65 years with COVID-19, enrolled during active disease. The CDR3 nucleotides are TGTGCCAGCAGCCGGACAGAAAACTATGGCTACACCTTC. Translation gives CASSRTENYGYTF.